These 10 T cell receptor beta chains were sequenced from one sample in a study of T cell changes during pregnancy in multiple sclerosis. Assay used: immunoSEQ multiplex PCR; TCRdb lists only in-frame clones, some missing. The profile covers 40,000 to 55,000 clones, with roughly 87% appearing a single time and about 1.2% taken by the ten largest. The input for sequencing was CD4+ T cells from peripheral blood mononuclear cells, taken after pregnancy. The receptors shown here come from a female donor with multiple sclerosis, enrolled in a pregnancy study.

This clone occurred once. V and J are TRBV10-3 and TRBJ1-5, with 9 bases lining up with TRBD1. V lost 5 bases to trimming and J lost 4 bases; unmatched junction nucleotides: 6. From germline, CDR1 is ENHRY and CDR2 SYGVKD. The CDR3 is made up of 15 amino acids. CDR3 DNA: TGTGCCATCAGTTTCGGGACAGGGAGTAATCAGCCCCAGCATTTT. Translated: CAISFGTGSNQPQHF.

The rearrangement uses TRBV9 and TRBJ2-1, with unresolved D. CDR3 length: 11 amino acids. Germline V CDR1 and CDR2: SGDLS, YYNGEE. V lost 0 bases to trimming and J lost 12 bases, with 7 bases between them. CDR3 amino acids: CASSVDDRQFF. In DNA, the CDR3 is TGTGCCAGCAGCGTAGATGATAGGCAGTTCTTC.

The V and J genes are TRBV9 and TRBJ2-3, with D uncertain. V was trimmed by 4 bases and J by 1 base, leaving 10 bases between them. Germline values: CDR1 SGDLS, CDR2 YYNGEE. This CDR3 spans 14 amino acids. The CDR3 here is CASSSRLGTDTQYF. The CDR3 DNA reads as TGTGCCAGCAGCTCGAGACTTGGCACAGATACGCAGTATTTT.

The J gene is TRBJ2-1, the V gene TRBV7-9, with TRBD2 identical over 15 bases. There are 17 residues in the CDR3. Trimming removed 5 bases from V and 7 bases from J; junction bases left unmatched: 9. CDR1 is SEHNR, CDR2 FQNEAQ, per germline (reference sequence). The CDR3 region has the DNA TGTGCCAGCAGCCCCCAAGGACTAGCGGGAGGGGGTAATGAGCAGTTCTTC. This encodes CASSPQGLAGGGNEQFF.

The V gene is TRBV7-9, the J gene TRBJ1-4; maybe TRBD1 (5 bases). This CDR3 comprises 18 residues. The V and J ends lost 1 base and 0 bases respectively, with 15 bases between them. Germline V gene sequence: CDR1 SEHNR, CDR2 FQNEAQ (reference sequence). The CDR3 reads CASSLGRVGLSTNEKLFF. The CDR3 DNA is TGTGCCAGCAGCTTAGGCAGGGTTGGCCTATCAACTAATGAAAAACTGTTTTTT.

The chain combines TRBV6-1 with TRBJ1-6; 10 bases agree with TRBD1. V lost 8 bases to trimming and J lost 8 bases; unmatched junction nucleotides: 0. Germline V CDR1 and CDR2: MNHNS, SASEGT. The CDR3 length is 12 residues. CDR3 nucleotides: TGTGCCAGCGGGACAGGGGATTCACCCCTCCACTTT. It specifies CASGTGDSPLHF.

The CDR3 sequence is CASSLWENGYTF. In nucleotides, the CDR3 is TGTGCCAGTAGTCTTTGGGAGAATGGCTACACCTTC. This sequence joins TRBV19 and TRBJ1-2; D gene ambiguous. Germline V gene sequence: CDR1 LNHDA, CDR2 SQIVND (reference sequence). Between the trimmed V and J ends, which lost 5 bases and 6 bases, there was a span of 10 bases. The CDR3 sequence is 12 residues long.

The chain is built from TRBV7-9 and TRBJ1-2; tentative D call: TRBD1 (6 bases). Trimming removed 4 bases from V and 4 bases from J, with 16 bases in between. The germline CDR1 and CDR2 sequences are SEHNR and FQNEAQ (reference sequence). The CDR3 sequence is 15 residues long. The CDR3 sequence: CASSSGGGSLYGYTF. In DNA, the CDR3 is TGTGCCAGCAGCTCCGGGGGGGGCTCCCTCTATGGCTACACCTTC.

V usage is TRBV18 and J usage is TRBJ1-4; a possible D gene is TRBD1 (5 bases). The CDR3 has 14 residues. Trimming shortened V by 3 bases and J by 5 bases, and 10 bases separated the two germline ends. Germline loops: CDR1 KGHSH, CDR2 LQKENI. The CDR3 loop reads CASSPRGTNEKLFF. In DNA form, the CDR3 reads TGTGCCAGCTCACCCCGCGGGACGAATGAAAAACTGTTTTTT.

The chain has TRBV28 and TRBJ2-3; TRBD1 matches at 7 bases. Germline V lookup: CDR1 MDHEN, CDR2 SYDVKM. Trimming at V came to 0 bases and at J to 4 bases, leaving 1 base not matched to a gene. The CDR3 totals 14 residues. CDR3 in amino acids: CASSLWQGADTQYF. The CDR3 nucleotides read TGTGCCAGCAGTTTATGGCAGGGGGCAGATACGCAGTATTTT.